This record covers a single T cell receptor beta chain. The antigen is unknown. The sequenced fragment ends 3 residues before the CDR3 boundary, so the rest is inferred from the germline J gene. Germline-derived CDR1 and CDR2 are PRHDT and FYEKMQ (reference sequence). V gave up 5 bases and J gave up 6 bases, with 10 bases separating them. The CDR3 consists of 12 residues. The record originates from a study of T cells in women clearing cervical HPV infection. Assay: immunoSEQ multiplex PCR; the TCRdb copy retains only in-frame clones and omits some. The sample table includes over 25,000 clones. Whole-study results and caveats: Controls had more TRBV6-7 (approximately 0.15%) than cases (roughly 0.11%).

The source is a woman between 18 and 75 years old with a cervical HPV16 infection that either progressed to CIN3+ or cleared (not recorded which). Sequenced material: blood buffy coat. The chain links TRBV13 to TRBJ1-1; D possibly corresponds to TRBD1 (5 bases). Partial CDR3 DNA: TGTGCCAGCAGCCGGGACTCTGCTGAA. Its protein product is CASSRDSAE. The full CDR3 sequence reads CASSRDSAEAFF.